Detailed here is one T cell receptor beta chain. 60 Vbeta and 13 Jbeta primers were used in PCR. The assay was immunoSEQ multiplex PCR, and TCRdb's table has in-frame clones only and misses some. The data contain over 150,000 clones, 80% of them singletons. In germline, CDR1 is SNHLY, CDR2 FYNNEI. The J segment lost 11 bases and the V segment lost 8 bases, leaving 13 bases of the junction unmatched. The CDR3 covers 14 residues. This sample is drawn from a study of cytomegalovirus exposure and HLA in healthy donors. The rearrangement joins TRBV2 to TRBJ2-5, with 11 bases aligning to TRBD2. The TCR comes from a man aged 25-45 years in good health and CMV-seropositive. Material for sequencing was PBMCs. CDR3 in DNA: TGTGCCAGCCATACTAGCGGGAGAGGTCGGGAGCAGTACTTC. Translating gives CASHTSGRGREQYF.